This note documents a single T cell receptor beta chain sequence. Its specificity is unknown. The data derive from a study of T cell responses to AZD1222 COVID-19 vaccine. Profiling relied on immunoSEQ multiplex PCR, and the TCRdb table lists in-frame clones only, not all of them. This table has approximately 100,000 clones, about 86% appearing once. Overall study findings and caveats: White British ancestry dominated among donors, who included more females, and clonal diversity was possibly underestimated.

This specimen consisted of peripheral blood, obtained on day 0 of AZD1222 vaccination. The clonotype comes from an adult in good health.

This CDR3 reads CASSRRGSNAFLQYF. The CDR3 nucleotides read TGTGCCAGCAGCCGTCGTGGGAGTAACGCCTTTCTGCAGTACTTC. V gene TRBV14 combines with J gene TRBJ2-7, with a weak D call TRBD2 (5 bases). Germline V gene sequence: CDR1 SGHDN, CDR2 FVKESK. CDR3 length: 15 residues. The V gene lost 4 bases and the J gene lost 9 bases, with 22 bases spanning the gap.